This entry lists 24 T cell receptor beta chains sequenced from one sample in a study of blood T cell repertoires in COVID-19. Repertoires were generated with immunoSEQ multiplex PCR, while TCRdb's copy carries only in-frame clones and drops some. The sample has about 180,000 clones; approximately 86% are singletons. Sequenced material: peripheral blood. Receptors originate from a man older than 75 with COVID-19, enrolled during active disease.

A single count supports this clone. The gene calls are TRBV19 and TRBJ1-2; possible D gene TRBD1, 5 bases. Per germline, CDR1 LNHDA and CDR2 SQIVND (reference sequence). The CDR3 totals 12 residues. Trimming cost V 7 bases and J 6 bases, with 12 bases left between them. The CDR3 DNA is TGTGCCAGTATCAGGCAGGGTCATGGCTACACCTTC. Translating gives CASIRQGHGYTF.

The gene calls are TRBV27 and TRBJ1-4, with TRBD1 matching 7 bases. The germline CDR1 and CDR2 sequences are MNHEY and SMNVEV (reference sequence). The CDR3 covers 14 residues. The junction had 4 bases not matched to a gene; V was cut back by 5 bases and J by 4 bases. The CDR3 reads CASSPTGFNEKLFF. The DNA of the CDR3 is TGTGCCAGCAGTCCGACAGGGTTTAATGAAAAACTGTTTTTT.

The chain combines TRBV12-3 or TRBV12-4 with TRBJ2-2, with D tentatively TRBD2 (5 bases). Trimming left V 5 bases short and J 8 bases short, with 12 bases between. CDR3 length: 13 residues. The CDR3 nucleotides read TGTGCCAGCAGTACGAGAGCGGAAGGGGAGCTGTTTTTT. As protein: CASSTRAEGELFF.

The V gene is TRBV6-5, the J gene TRBJ1-5; D gene uncertain. The CDR3 is made up of 15 amino acids. Germline CDR1 and CDR2: MNHEY and SVGAGI. With 6 bases removed from V and 4 bases from J, the gap between germline ends came to 16 bases. CDR3 region: CASRALVAENQPQHF. The CDR3 DNA sequence: TGTGCCAGCAGGGCGCTCGTTGCGGAAAATCAGCCCCAGCATTTT.

This chain connects TRBV7-9 to TRBJ1-2; D is undetermined. Germline loops: CDR1 SEHNR, CDR2 FQNEAQ (reference sequence). Trimming took 11 bases from V and 0 from J, leaving 10 bases between them. The CDR3 runs 12 residues. The CDR3 DNA follows: TGTGCCTCGTCGACACCTAACTATGGCTACACCTTC. Translation: CASSTPNYGYTF.

This clone was observed a handful of times. The V and J genes are TRBV4-3 and TRBJ1-2, with D possibly TRBD1 on 5 matching bases. The germline gives CDR1 LGHNA, CDR2 YSLEER. The germline V and J ends were trimmed by 1 base and 0 bases, with 12 bases remaining between them. CDR3 length: 16 amino acids. DNA for the CDR3: TGCGCCAGCAGCCAAGGGGGCAGGCTACCTAACTATGGCTACACCTTC. This codes for CASSQGGRLPNYGYTF.

This sequence joins TRBV16 and TRBJ1-5, with D possibly matching TRBD1 (5 bases). Looked up from germline, CDR1 is KGHSY and CDR2 is FQNENV. The ends were cut back, 2 bases at V and 5 bases at J, with 7 bases in the middle. This CDR3 region has 13 residues. Here the CDR3 DNA reads TGTGCCAGCAGCCAACAGGGCTATCAGCCCCAGCATTTT. This codes for CASSQQGYQPQHF.

The V gene is TRBV28, the J gene TRBJ1-5; 7 bases map to TRBD1. From germline, CDR1 is MDHEN and CDR2 SYDVKM. This CDR3 has 15 residues. V lost 5 bases, J lost 7 bases, and 11 bases stayed unmatched. The CDR3 loop is CASSESSRGVQPQHF. The DNA of the CDR3 is TGTGCCAGCAGTGAATCTTCCAGGGGGGTGCAGCCCCAGCATTTT.

The J gene is TRBJ1-1, the V gene TRBV9; a weak D match, TRBD1 (6 bases). Trimming removed 0 bases from V and 4 bases from J, with 13 bases in between. Germline V gives CDR1 SGDLS, CDR2 YYNGEE. This CDR3 contains 15 residues. The CDR3 sequence is CASSVADREGTEAFF. The CDR3 DNA reads TGTGCCAGCAGCGTAGCGGACAGAGAGGGCACTGAAGCTTTCTTT.

V and J are TRBV19 and TRBJ1-5; D might be TRBD1 (5 bases). V lost 6 bases to trimming and J lost 3 bases, with 12 bases between them. This CDR3 spans 14 amino acids. CDR1 is LNHDA, CDR2 SQIVND, per germline (reference sequence). CDR3 residues: CASRAGGYNQPQHF. The CDR3 region has the DNA TGTGCCAGTAGGGCGGGGGGGTACAATCAGCCCCAGCATTTT.

The rearrangement joins TRBV6-5 to TRBJ2-7; a weak D match, TRBD2 (6 bases). Germline V lookup: CDR1 MNHEY, CDR2 SVGAGI. CDR3 length: 15 amino acids. V dropped 6 bases and J dropped 2 bases, with 17 bases sitting between them. CDR3 nucleotide sequence: TGTGCCAGCAGCCTCCGGGACGGAGGGACCTACGAGCAGTACTTC. Its protein is CASSLRDGGTYEQYF.

This clone was counted a single time. This chain links TRBV6-6 with TRBJ1-4; 10 nucleotides align to TRBD1. In germline, CDR1 is MNHNY, CDR2 SVGAGI (reference sequence). The CDR3 runs 15 residues. V shed 5 bases and J 5 bases; nucleotides not matched to a gene: 5. Here the CDR3 DNA reads TGTGCCAGCAGTCCTCCGGGACAGGGGAATGAAAAACTGTTTTTT. Translated: CASSPPGQGNEKLFF.

This chain links TRBV24-1 with TRBJ2-5; 8 nucleotides agree with TRBD1. CDR1 and CDR2 from the germline V gene are KGHDR and SFDVKD. The trim removed 3 bases at V and 7 bases at J, leaving 12 bases unmatched. The CDR3 is made up of 16 amino acids. CDR3 bases: TGTGCCACCAGTGATAATCGACAGGGGTACGATGGGACCCAGTACTTC. It codes for CATSDNRQGYDGTQYF.

The rearrangement joins TRBV6-4 to TRBJ2-1, with a possible D match to TRBD2 (7 bases). Trimming pared 5 bases from V and 8 bases from J, leaving 13 bases between. This CDR3 is built from 13 residues. The germline gives CDR1 MRHNA, CDR2 SNTAGT. The DNA for the CDR3 is TGTGCCAGCAGTTTAGGGGGGAGGGATGAGCAGTTCTTC. Amino acid sequence: CASSLGGRDEQFF.

The chain employs TRBV7-9 and TRBJ1-3, with D unresolved. This CDR3 has 13 residues. Trimming shortened V by 5 bases and J by 4 bases, and 9 bases separated the two germline ends. In germline, CDR1 is SEHNR, CDR2 FQNEAQ (reference sequence). The CDR3 reads CASSLGRGNTIYF. CDR3 nucleotide sequence: TGTGCCAGCAGCCTAGGGCGGGGAAACACCATATATTTT.

The chain joins TRBV11-3 to TRBJ2-3; tentatively, D is TRBD2 (7 bases). V lost 4 bases, J lost 1 base, and 15 bases lay in between. This CDR3 is built from 16 residues. The germline V gene encodes CDR1 SGHNT and CDR2 YENEEA. CDR3 region: CASSSPGGLGTDTQYF. The CDR3 nucleotides read TGTGCCAGCAGCTCCCCGGGGGGCCTTGGCACAGATACGCAGTATTTT.

The chain combines TRBV5-1 with TRBJ1-4, with D maybe TRBD1 (5 bases). The CDR3 length is 15 residues. Germline assignment: CDR1 SGHRS and CDR2 YFSETQ. Trimming took off 0 bases at V and 6 bases at J, with 12 bases between the two ends. CDR3 amino acids: CASSLGGRADEKLFF. The DNA for the CDR3 is TGCGCCAGCAGCTTGGGGGGCAGGGCGGATGAAAAACTGTTTTTT.

This sequence joins TRBV9 and TRBJ1-1; 7 bases line up with TRBD1. Trimming at V came to 0 bases and at J to 8 bases, leaving 7 bases not matched to a gene. The CDR3 spans 14 residues. The germline CDR1 and CDR2 sequences are SGDLS and YYNGEE. CDR3 region: CASSVEGADVEAFF. In DNA, the CDR3 is TGTGCCAGCAGCGTAGAGGGGGCGGACGTCGAAGCTTTCTTT.

The genes are TRBV9 and TRBJ2-7; 9 nucleotides line up with TRBD1. The J segment lost 2 bases and the V segment lost 2 bases, leaving 2 bases of the junction unmatched. CDR1 is SGDLS, CDR2 YYNGEE, per germline. This CDR3 spans 14 amino acids. The DNA of the CDR3 is TGTGCCAGCAGCGTGGGACAGGGAACCTACGAGCAGTACTTC. This gives the protein CASSVGQGTYEQYF.

This chain uses TRBV18 with TRBJ1-3, with TRBD1 matching 7 bases. Germline CDR1 KGHSH, CDR2 LQKENI. V shed 3 bases and J 8 bases; nucleotides not matched to a gene: 7. This CDR3 region has 14 residues. The CDR3 loop is CASSPEGATYTIYF. As DNA, the CDR3 is TGTGCCAGCTCACCTGAGGGGGCTACTTACACCATATATTTT. Full variable domain (remainder filled in from reference TRBV18 and TRBJ1-3): NAGVMQNPRHLVRRRGQEARLRCSPMKGHSHVYWYRQLPEEGLKFMVYLQKENIIDESGMPKERFSAEFPKEGPSILRIQQVVRGDSAAYFCASSPEGATYTIYFGEGSWLTVV.

This chain uses TRBV6-1 with TRBJ1-3; TRBD1 is a possible D gene (5 bases). This CDR3 is 14 amino acids long. Trimming removed 2 bases from V and 3 bases from J, with 8 bases in between. Germline CDR1 MNHNS, CDR2 SASEGT. The CDR3, as DNA: TGTGCCAGCAGTGAACTGGGGCTTGGAAACACCATATATTTT. This encodes CASSELGLGNTIYF.

The V call is TRBV7-8, the J call TRBJ1-4, with D unclear. V lost 5 bases and J lost 8, with 9 bases in between. The CDR3 spans 12 residues. Germline V gene sequence: CDR1 SGHVS, CDR2 FQNEAQ. The DNA for the CDR3 is TGTGCCAGCAGCCCCGACACAGAAAAACTGTTTTTT. This sequence encodes CASSPDTEKLFF.

This chain joins TRBV5-1 and TRBJ1-1; no clear D. Deletions cut 4 bases from V and 0 bases from J, with 10 bases between. Germline V gives CDR1 SGHRS, CDR2 YFSETQ. The CDR3 consists of 14 residues. The chain's CDR3 is CASSRFDMNTEAFF. CDR3 coding DNA: TGCGCCAGCAGCCGTTTTGACATGAACACTGAAGCTTTCTTT.

The rearrangement uses TRBV18 and TRBJ1-2, with 7 bases identical to TRBD1. The germline V gene encodes CDR1 KGHSH and CDR2 LQKENI. V was clipped by 1 base and J by 4 bases; unmatched bases: 3. This CDR3 region has 14 residues. The CDR3 nucleotides are TGTGCCAGCTCACCACAGGGGGCAGGCTATGGCTACACCTTC. Translated, it gives CASSPQGAGYGYTF.